The clone carrying this T cell receptor beta chain was seen a handful of times. The antigen is not known. J lost 3 bases, V lost 7 bases, and 11 bases had no gene match. The CDR3 is made up of 16 amino acids. Germline V lookup: CDR1 SNHLY, CDR2 FYNNEI. This specimen belongs to a study of cytomegalovirus exposure and HLA in healthy donors. Study-wide findings and caveats: Researchers catalogued roughly 170 TCR beta chains as cytomegalovirus-associated. Later work showed greater clonal expansion in HLA-associated TCR beta chains than in equally common others.

13 Jbeta primers and 60 Vbeta primers were used for the PCR. Original processing methods: Around 10 million of the about 80 million unique TCR beta chains counted in a later analysis were shared. Some clones are missing from TCRdb's copy, which holds only in-frame ones; the method was immunoSEQ multiplex PCR. The V and J calls and clone size come from that table; D and trimming were worked out from the DNA. The sample has roughly 100,000 clones; around 80% are singletons. The specimen sequenced was PBMCs. The chain links TRBV2 to TRBJ2-3, with TRBD2 matching 9 bases. This receptor was identified in a man in his sixties in good health and CMV-seronegative. The CDR3 coding sequence is TGTGCCAGCAACCCAGCGGGGGGCCAGGCGACAGATACGCAGTATTTT. Residues: CASNPAGGQATDTQYF.